This T cell receptor beta chain was profiled in a study of early T cells in non-severe SARS-CoV-2 infection. The wider study: With bulk RNA from unsorted whole blood as input, sequencing yielded unpaired chains.

TCRdb ran MiXCR on the 5' RACE reads and lists one entry per CDR3 protein. The profile shows 79,000 or so distinct CDR3 sequences, roughly 12% of them singletons. There are many counts of this clonotype. The CDR3 has 15 residues. Germline-derived CDR1 and CDR2 are MNHEY and SVGEGT. The J segment lost 6 bases and the V segment lost 3 bases, leaving 7 bases of the junction unmatched. V usage is TRBV6-2 or TRBV6-3 and J usage is TRBJ1-1, with 10 bases aligning to TRBD1. Sequencing was done on a sample of whole blood. The sequence came from an adult who was a healthcare worker with PCR-confirmed SARS-CoV-2 infection or an uninfected control (not recorded which). The CDR3 nucleotides read TGTGCCAGCAGTTATTGGGGGGACAGGGGTCCTGAAGCTTTCTTT. Its protein is CASSYWGDRGPEAFF.